This TCR beta chain was sequenced in a study of shared clonotypes between healthy human individuals. Nashville, Tennessee was home to all donors, who were Caucasian adults. Some 30,000 T cell genomes, or approximately 190 ng DNA, went into the sorted-subset replicate PCRs. Some clones are missing from TCRdb's copy, which holds only in-frame ones; the method was immunoSEQ multiplex PCR. This sample has roughly 2.4 million clones; under 97% occur once, and the top ten carry around 0.13%. With respect to this clone: The target antigen is unknown.

Study-wide results and caveats: The generation probabilities recorded for non-shared clonotypes fell below those of clonotypes shared by all four donors.

This CDR3 has 16 residues. The V end was cut by 0 bases, the J end by 4 bases, with 13 bases between. Per the germline V gene, CDR1 is MNHEY and CDR2 is SVGAGI. V gene TRBV6-5 combines with J gene TRBJ1-3, with a weak D call TRBD1 (5 bases). Specimen: naive CD4+ T cells sorted from blood. The subset was: CD45RA+ positively selected. The receptor was derived from a man between 18 and 29 years old in good health. This CDR3 reads CASSYSFRAGGNTIYF. The CDR3 nucleotides read TGTGCCAGCAGTTACTCGTTCAGGGCGGGGGGAAACACCATATATTTT.